The 27 T cell receptor beta chains presented below share a single source sample, sequenced in a study of immune heterogeneity within non-small cell lung tumors. Amplifying TCR beta CDR3 involved multiplex PCR carried out with 32 V and 13 J primers. Via MiXCR, TCRdb re-called the multiplex PCR reads, giving one row per CDR3 protein. The sample lists about 21,000 distinct CDR3 sequences; under 35% were seen once. Each sample used 600 ng of genomic DNA from bulk tumor tissue. During surgery, each primary tumor gave multiple biopsies spaced as far apart as possible. Curative surgery was performed on patients who had untreated, newly diagnosed non-small cell lung cancer. The sample consisted of lung tumor tissue. The receptors stem from a man aged 35 to 55 with non-small cell lung cancer.

This clonotype showed up just a few times. The chain recombines TRBV4-2 with TRBJ2-1; D call uncertain. Looked up from germline, CDR1 is LGHNA and CDR2 is YNFKEQ. With 5 bases removed from V and 3 bases from J, the gap between germline ends came to 17 bases. This CDR3 region has 16 residues. The CDR3 DNA follows: TGTGCCAGCAGCGCACTCTTAGGTGGAGTCTACAATGAGCAGTTCTTC. As protein: CASSALLGGVYNEQFF.

Note on this clonotype: Given a much more abundant clone one base away, this may be a read error. The V call is TRBV7-9, the J call TRBJ2-7, with D unclear. The germline V and J ends were trimmed by 4 bases and 6 bases, with 13 bases remaining between them. Germline CDR1 and CDR2: SEHNR and FQNEAQ (reference sequence). CDR3 size: 13 residues. CDR3 region: CASSSGSSGEQYF. CDR3 in DNA: TGTGCCAGCAGCTCTGGTAGTTCTGGCGAGCAGTACTTC. Using reference TRBV7-9 and TRBJ2-7 for the parts outside the CDR3, the full variable domain is DTGVSQNPRHKITKRGQNVTFRCDPISEHNRLYWYRQTLGQGPEFLTYFQNEAQLEKSRLLSDRFSAERPKGSFSTLEIQRTEQGDSAMYLCASSSGSSGEQYFGPGTRLTVT.

This clonotype is labeled as medium-sized (0.01 to 0.1%). V is TRBV2 and J is TRBJ1-2, with 10 nucleotides matching TRBD1. V dropped 2 bases and J dropped 8; count of bases not matched to a gene: 5. Looked up from germline, CDR1 is SNHLY and CDR2 is FYNNEI. The CDR3 spans 14 residues. CDR3 sequence: CASSERDRGGGYTF. The CDR3 nucleotides are TGTGCCAGCAGTGAACGGGACAGGGGTGGCGGCTACACCTTC.

This clonotype was counted only a few times. The chain couples TRBV29-1 to TRBJ1-4; D is perhaps TRBD1 (5 bases). CDR1 and CDR2 (germline): SQVTM, ANQGSEA. The CDR3 spans 13 residues. V was clipped by 7 bases and J by 0 bases, with 9 bases between them. The CDR3: CSGQMATNEKLFF. CDR3 DNA sequence: TGCAGCGGACAGATGGCAACTAATGAAAAACTGTTTTTT.

A single count supports this clonotype. This may stem from a read error, because a much larger clone lies one nucleotide away. The chain recombines TRBV15 with TRBJ2-7; TRBD2 matches 7 bases. Per the germline V gene, CDR1 is LNHNV and CDR2 is YYDKDF (reference sequence). The CDR3 sequence is 15 residues long. Germline trimming cut 3 bases from V and 2 bases from J; bases unmatched to any gene: 7. CDR3 in amino acids: CATSSGRGMAYEQYF. The CDR3 nucleotides are TGTGCCACCAGCAGTGGGCGGGGGATGGCCTACGAGCAGTACTTC.

This clonotype was seen a few times. The gene calls are TRBV9 and TRBJ1-4; possibly TRBD1 for D (6 bases). V was trimmed by 3 bases and J by 5 bases, leaving 14 bases between them. Germline V gene sequence: CDR1 SGDLS, CDR2 YYNGEE. The CDR3 length is 15 residues. The CDR3 DNA reads as TGTGCCAGCAGCGAAGGACAGTTTCGAAATGAAAAACTGTTTTTT. Translated, it gives CASSEGQFRNEKLFF.

This clonotype came up a few times. The gene calls are TRBV28 and TRBJ2-4, with D possibly called TRBD1 or TRBD2 (5 bases each). CDR1 and CDR2 from the germline V gene are MDHEN and SYDVKM. This CDR3 is built from 12 residues. Trimming removed 2 bases from V and 6 bases from J, with 5 bases in between. The CDR3 reads CASSLGGNIQYF. The DNA for the CDR3 is TGTGCCAGCAGTTTAGGGGGAAACATTCAGTACTTC.

This clonotype was counted between two and nine times. V and J are TRBV5-6 and TRBJ1-2; 10 bases map to TRBD1. The junction had 10 bases not matched to a gene; V was cut back by 4 bases and J by 4 bases. This CDR3 region has 16 residues. The germline CDR1 and CDR2 sequences are SGHDT and YYEEEE. In DNA form, the CDR3 reads TGTGCCAGCAGCCCGGATGGACAGGGGGTTTTCTATGGCTACACCTTC. The encoded protein is CASSPDGQGVFYGYTF.

The V gene is TRBV20-1, the J gene TRBJ2-3; no firm D call. Germline assignment: CDR1 DFQATT and CDR2 SNEGSKA (reference sequence). The length of the CDR3 is 12 residues. The ends were cut back, 3 bases at V and 0 bases at J, with 4 bases in the middle. The CDR3 nucleotides read TGCAGTGCTAGTAGTAGCACAGATACGCAGTATTTT. As protein: CSASSSTDTQYF.

The chain recombines TRBV10-1 with TRBJ1-1; D remains ambiguous. V was pared by 0 bases and J by 4 bases, with 9 bases between. This CDR3 comprises 14 residues. CDR1 and CDR2 (germline): WNHNN, SYGVQD (reference sequence). Written as DNA, the CDR3 is TGCGCCAGCAGTGAGTCTTTGGGTCCCACTGAAGCTTTCTTT. Its translation is CASSESLGPTEAFF.

As concerns this clonotype: Just one base apart from a much larger clone, this may be a read error. V is TRBV27 and J is TRBJ2-7; D possibly uses TRBD1 or TRBD2 (5 bases each). Looked up from germline, CDR1 is MNHEY and CDR2 is SMNVEV (reference sequence). V was pared by 5 bases and J by 4 bases, with 18 bases between. CDR3 size: 15 residues. CDR3 amino acids: CASSKPGRIPYEQYF. The DNA for the CDR3 is TGTGCCAGCAGTAAACCGGGACGGATCCCTTACGAGCAGTACTTC.

Comment on this clonotype: Being one base from a much bigger clone, this may be a read error. The gene calls are TRBV20-1 and TRBJ2-7; TRBD2 agrees at 11 bases. Germline V gene data show CDR1 as DFQATT and CDR2 as SNEGSKA (reference sequence). The CDR3 runs to 14 residues. The CDR3 protein is CSAREGTSGYEKYF. CDR3 coding DNA: TGCAGTGCTAGAGAAGGGACTAGCGGCTACGAGAAGTACTTC.

This clonotype was seen ten or more times. The CDR3 nucleotides are TGTGCCAGCAGCGCCCTCGGAGGTTACAATGAGCAGTTCTTC. Translated: CASSALGGYNEQFF. The V and J genes are TRBV25-1 and TRBJ2-1; D perhaps matches TRBD2 (5 bases). Germline V gene data show CDR1 as MGHDK and CDR2 as SYGVNS. The V end was cut by 6 bases, the J end by 4 bases, with 13 bases between. The CDR3 has 14 residues. The entire variable domain, with the rest obtained from reference TRBV25-1 and TRBJ2-1, is as follows: EADIYQTPRYLVIGTGKKITLECSQTMGHDKMYWYQQDPGMELHLIHYSYGVNSTEKGDLSSESTVSRIRTEHFPLTLESARPSHTSQYLCASSALGGYNEQFFGPGTRLTVL.

This clonotype has ten or more counts. This sequence joins TRBV28 and TRBJ2-7; possibly TRBD1 for D (5 bases). CDR3 length equals 13 residues. V was pared by 9 bases and J by 2 bases, with 14 bases between. The germline V gene has CDR1 MDHEN and CDR2 SYDVKM. Here the CDR3 reads CASFQGVPYEQYF. CDR3 coding DNA: TGTGCCAGTTTCCAAGGGGTCCCCTACGAGCAGTACTTC.

This clonotype was counted a few times. The chain uses TRBV20-1 and TRBJ2-1; D remains ambiguous. Trimming took off 6 bases at V and 7 bases at J, with 7 bases between the two ends. Germline CDR1 reads DFQATT; CDR2 reads SNEGSKA (reference sequence). The CDR3 spans 10 residues. CDR3 amino acids: CSAVGNEQFF. The CDR3 coding sequence is TGCAGTGCAGTTGGAAATGAGCAGTTCTTC.

The chain links TRBV9 to TRBJ2-3, with a weak D call TRBD1 (6 bases). With 8 bases removed from V and 2 bases from J, the gap between germline ends came to 15 bases. Germline loops: CDR1 SGDLS, CDR2 YYNGEE. The CDR3 has 14 residues. The CDR3 DNA sequence: TGTGCCAGTACCCCGGGACACTACACAGATACGCAGTATTTT. Translation gives CASTPGHYTDTQYF.

This clonotype is judged medium-sized (0.01 to 0.1%). The chain carries TRBV27 and TRBJ2-7, with D unclear. The germline CDR1 and CDR2 sequences are MNHEY and SMNVEV (reference sequence). This CDR3 region has 14 residues. V was trimmed by 3 bases and J by 3 bases, leaving 12 bases between them. The CDR3 loop reads CASSFSGIFYEQYF. CDR3 bases: TGTGCCAGCAGTTTTAGTGGGATTTTCTACGAGCAGTACTTC.

About this clonotype: This sequence may be a read error, since a much larger clone differs from it by one base. V is TRBV2 and J is TRBJ1-5, with D unresolved. The V gene's germline CDR1 is SNHLY and CDR2 FYNNEI. The length of the CDR3 is 15 residues. This CDR3 reads CASSVGQVSNHPQHF. DNA for the CDR3: TGTGCCAGCAGTGTAGGGCAGGTTAGCAATCACCCCCAGCATTTT.

This clonotype was observed at least ten times. The chain carries TRBV7-2 and TRBJ1-2; D is unresolved. Between the trimmed V and J ends, which lost 5 bases and 0 bases, there was a span of 7 bases. CDR3 length equals 13 residues. Germline V gene lookup returns CDR1 SGHTA and CDR2 FQGNSA. CDR3 sequence reads: CASSPDANYGYTF. The CDR3 nucleotides read TGTGCCAGCAGCCCGGACGCTAACTATGGCTACACCTTC.

The chain uses TRBV20-1 and TRBJ2-1, with D perhaps given as TRBD1 or TRBD2 (6 bases each). CDR3 size: 15 residues. Between the trimmed V and J ends, which lost 4 bases and 6 bases, there was a span of 19 bases. Germline CDR1 is DFQATT and CDR2 is SNEGSKA (reference sequence). CDR3 coding DNA: TGCAGTGCTATAGAGGACAGCCTGGGGGGCAATGAGCAGTTCTTC. It encodes CSAIEDSLGGNEQFF.

A word on this clonotype: This may come from a read error, since a much larger clone is one base off. The genes are TRBV5-1 and TRBJ1-5, with D possibly TRBD1 on 5 matching bases. Germline CDR1 is SGHRS and CDR2 is YFSETQ. Deletions cut 4 bases from V and 5 bases from J, with 13 bases between. This CDR3 spans 14 amino acids. The CDR3: CASSRKGGDQPQHF. For the CDR3, the DNA is TGCGCCAGCAGCCGGAAAGGAGGGGATCAGCCCCAGCATTTT.

The chain joins TRBV7-9 to TRBJ1-1; D is perhaps TRBD1 (5 bases). In germline, CDR1 is SEHNR, CDR2 FQNEAQ (reference sequence). This CDR3 has 14 amino acids. The germline V and J ends were trimmed by 4 bases and 1 base, with 10 bases remaining between them. The chain's CDR3 is CASSSDGGNTEAFF. The CDR3 DNA is TGTGCCAGCAGCTCGGATGGGGGGAACACTGAAGCTTTCTTT.

This clonotype was counted many times. The chain recombines TRBV20-1 with TRBJ1-2, with D unclear. V was shortened by 5 bases and J by 4 bases, with 11 bases between the two germline ends. The germline V gene has CDR1 DFQATT and CDR2 SNEGSKA (reference sequence). This CDR3 is built from 12 residues. The CDR3 spells CSASYGVYGYTF. DNA for the CDR3: TGCAGTGCTTCTTACGGAGTCTATGGCTACACCTTC.

Comments on this clonotype: Since a much larger clone is just one base distant, this may be a read error. The V and J genes are TRBV6-1 and TRBJ2-7; 9 bases are a match to TRBD1. The CDR3 spans 19 residues. Per the germline V gene, CDR1 is MNHNS and CDR2 is SASEGT. The CDR3 spells CASEGFTERTGGRSFEQYF. The DNA for the CDR3 is TGTGCCAGCGAGGGCTTTACGGAAAGAACAGGGGGCAGGTCCTTCGAGCAGTACTTC.

V usage is TRBV7-6 and J usage is TRBJ1-1; TRBD1 matches at 9 bases. Germline assignment: CDR1 SGHVS and CDR2 FNYEAQ. Unmatched junction bases numbered 3, after V lost 5 bases and J lost 2 bases. This CDR3 comprises 14 residues. CDR3 bases: TGTGCCAGCAGCCTGGGACAGGGAAACACTGAAGCTTTCTTT. It encodes CASSLGQGNTEAFF.

A word on this clonotype: A much larger clone sits a single nucleotide away, making a read error possible. The gene calls are TRBV5-1 and TRBJ1-2, with TRBD1 matching over 9 bases. Germline CDR1 reads SGHRS; CDR2 reads YFSETQ. The J segment lost 9 bases and the V segment lost 4 bases, leaving 10 bases of the junction unmatched. The CDR3 runs 14 residues. CDR3 DNA sequence: TGCGCCAGCAGCAGGGAACAGGGGGCGCGTTGCTACACCTTC. It codes for CASSREQGARCYTF.

This clonotype showed up just once. The chain carries TRBV10-2 and TRBJ2-5; the match to TRBD2 covers 9 bases. The germline CDR1 and CDR2 sequences are WSHSY and SAAADI. CDR3 length: 15 residues. V was pared by 6 bases and J by 4 bases, with 9 bases of the junction left unmatched. The CDR3 nucleotides read TGCGCCAGCAGCATGACTAGCGGAGGGGCAGAGACCCAGTACTTC. Residues: CASSMTSGGAETQYF.